The 19 T cell receptor beta chains reported below all come from one sample, sequenced in a study of beta chain features in type 1 diabetes. Reverse transcribing all isolated RNA meant expressed TCRB transcripts were sequenced. Measured with immunoSEQ multiplex PCR; TCRdb has only the in-frame clones, and not every one. The sample lists about 410,000 clones, approximately 15% occurring once. The sequencing sample was made of naive CD4+ T cells from blood. The receptor set was obtained from a young man in good health.

The rearrangement links TRBV19 to TRBJ2-3, with 7 bases matching TRBD1. Losses at the gene ends were 4 bases for V and 2 bases for J; bases not matched to a gene: 9. The CDR3 spans 16 residues. CDR1 is LNHDA and CDR2 is SQIVND in the germline V gene (reference sequence). The CDR3 nucleotides read TGTGCCAGTAGTAAAGGGGGCCTTGGAGCCACAGATACGCAGTATTTT. Protein product: CASSKGGLGATDTQYF.

A few counts support this clone. The chain is built from TRBV30 and TRBJ2-2; no reliable D call. The V end was cut by 3 bases, the J end by 6 bases, with 5 bases between. In germline, CDR1 is GTSNPN, CDR2 SVGIG (reference sequence). The CDR3 runs to 11 residues. The CDR3 is CAWSQSGELFF. For the CDR3, the DNA is TGTGCCTGGAGCCAGTCCGGGGAGCTGTTTTTT.

V is TRBV29-1 and J is TRBJ2-5; a possible D gene is TRBD2 (5 bases). The germline V and J ends were trimmed by 5 bases and 0 bases, with 19 bases remaining between them. This CDR3 contains 16 residues. The germline CDR1 and CDR2 sequences are SQVTM and ANQGSEA. CDR3 DNA sequence: TGCAGCGTTTCAATGGGTTCGGGGAAGTACCAAGAGACCCAGTACTTC. This codes for CSVSMGSGKYQETQYF.

V and J are TRBV19 and TRBJ2-5; no clear D. Trimming stripped 9 bases from V and 5 bases from J, with 10 bases between. Germline V gene lookup returns CDR1 LNHDA and CDR2 SQIVND (reference sequence). The CDR3 is 11 amino acids. CDR3 loop: CASRNGETQYF. CDR3 DNA: TGTGCCAGCCGGAATGGGGAGACCCAGTACTTC.

This clone was seen once. This sequence joins TRBV9 and TRBJ2-5; 15 positions agree with TRBD2. CDR3 length: 17 residues. J lost 1 base, V lost 2 bases, and 3 bases had no gene match. Germline V gene lookup returns CDR1 SGDLS and CDR2 YYNGEE. CDR3 region: CASSVGLAGGSQETQYF. The CDR3 DNA is TGTGCCAGCAGCGTCGGACTAGCGGGGGGGTCCCAAGAGACCCAGTACTTC.

This clone was detected a few times. The chain links TRBV7-6 to TRBJ2-5; D uncertain. The V gene lost 3 bases and the J gene lost 4 bases, with 12 bases spanning the gap. The CDR3 contains 14 residues. Per germline, CDR1 SGHVS and CDR2 FNYEAQ. CDR3 DNA sequence: TGTGCCAGCAGCTTTGGCCGCTTCGTAGAGACCCAGTACTTC. As protein: CASSFGRFVETQYF. Based on the CDR3 plus reference TRBV7-6 and TRBJ2-5, the full variable domain is GAGVSQSPRYKVTKRGQDVALRCDPISGHVSLYWYRQALGQGPEFLTYFNYEAQQDKSGLPNDRFSAERPEGSISTLTIQRTEQRDSAMYRCASSFGRFVETQYFGPGTRLLVL.

The chain is built from TRBV9 and TRBJ2-3; 9 nucleotides line up with TRBD2. This CDR3 is 16 amino acids long. CDR1 is SGDLS and CDR2 is YYNGEE in the germline V gene. J was trimmed by 2 bases and V by 4 bases; bases with no gene match: 8. CDR3 in amino acids: CASSPVASGATDTQYF. The CDR3 DNA sequence: TGTGCCAGCAGCCCTGTGGCTAGCGGGGCCACAGATACGCAGTATTTT.

This chain uses TRBV9 with TRBJ1-1, with a tentative D call TRBD1 (6 bases). Trimming left V 0 bases short and J 3 bases short, with 18 bases between. Germline V gene sequence: CDR1 SGDLS, CDR2 YYNGEE. The CDR3 runs to 17 residues. Here the CDR3 reads CASSVGPSEGGHTEAFF. The CDR3 region has the DNA TGTGCCAGCAGCGTAGGCCCCTCGGAAGGGGGGCACACTGAAGCTTTCTTT. The full variable domain, its missing parts supplied by reference TRBV9 and TRBJ1-1, is DSGVTQTPKHLITATGQRVTLRCSPRSGDLSVYWYQQSLDQGLQFLIQYYNGEERAKGNILERFSAQQFPDLHSELNLSSLELGDSALYFCASSVGPSEGGHTEAFFGQGTRLTVV.

In this sample, this clone turned up a few times. The same CDR3 arises from other DNA sequences in this sample as well. J is TRBJ2-3 and V is TRBV29-1, with D hard to call. V shed 7 bases and J shed 0 bases, with 5 bases lying between them. This CDR3 is built from 11 residues. Looked up from germline, CDR1 is SQVTM and CDR2 is ANQGSEA. The CDR3 sequence is CSGTSTDTQYF. CDR3 nucleotide sequence: TGCAGCGGAACTAGCACAGATACGCAGTATTTT.

The genes are TRBV7-2 and TRBJ2-3; unclear D gene. CDR3 length: 11 residues. Per the germline V gene, CDR1 is SGHTA and CDR2 is FQGNSA. Deletions cut 7 bases from V and 2 bases from J, with 4 bases between. CDR3 in DNA: TGTGCCAGCACCCCCACAGATACGCAGTATTTT. The encoded protein is CASTPTDTQYF.

This clone was recorded at least ten times. J is TRBJ2-6 and V is TRBV7-9; D not resolved. This CDR3 is 13 amino acids long. Between the trimmed V and J ends, which lost 10 bases and 0 bases, there was a span of 7 bases. Germline-derived CDR1 and CDR2 are SEHNR and FQNEAQ (reference sequence). CDR3 loop: CATRSSGANVLTF. The CDR3 DNA reads TGTGCCACCCGAAGCTCTGGGGCCAACGTCCTGACTTTC.

This clone turned up a few times. This rearrangement joins TRBV6-5 to TRBJ1-2; D is unclear. CDR3 size: 14 residues. V was trimmed by 0 bases and J by 5 bases, leaving 10 bases between them. Germline CDR1 and CDR2: MNHEY and SVGAGI. DNA for the CDR3: TGTGCCAGCAGTTACTCGGCTCGAGGATATGGCTACACCTTC. Its translation is CASSYSARGYGYTF.

This clone was found a few times. The genes are TRBV6-5 and TRBJ2-7; 13 bases map to TRBD2. Per germline, CDR1 MNHEY and CDR2 SVGAGI. The trim removed 6 bases at V and 6 bases at J, leaving 8 bases unmatched. The CDR3 extends over 15 amino acids. CDR3 amino acids: CASSRGLAGVSEQYV. The DNA for the CDR3 is TGTGCCAGCAGCCGTGGACTAGCGGGAGTCTCCGAGCAGTACGTC.

V and J are TRBV29-1 and TRBJ2-7; D unresolved. The CDR3 extends over 12 amino acids. V was pared by 6 bases and J by 4 bases, with 13 bases between. Germline V gene sequence: CDR1 SQVTM, CDR2 ANQGSEA. The DNA of the CDR3 is TGCAGCGTCTTAGGGCCGACATACGAGCAGTACGTC. It translates to CSVLGPTYEQYV.

This clone was detected a few times. The CDR3 protein is CASSQDSIGEKLFF. CDR3 nucleotide sequence: TGTGCCAGCAGCCAAGATAGCATTGGAGAAAAACTGTTTTTT. The chain combines TRBV14 with TRBJ1-4; D is unclear. The germline V gene encodes CDR1 SGHDN and CDR2 FVKESK. The CDR3 covers 14 residues. V lost 0 bases, J lost 8 bases, and 10 bases lay in between.

This chain links TRBV5-6 with TRBJ2-7; the match to TRBD2 covers 10 bases. This CDR3 is 16 amino acids long. CDR1 is SGHDT, CDR2 YYEEEE, per germline. V shed 4 bases and J 2 bases; nucleotides not matched to a gene: 9. CDR3 loop: CASSRRLAGNAYEQYV. The DNA for the CDR3 is TGTGCCAGCAGCCGAAGACTAGCGGGCAACGCCTACGAGCAGTACGTC.

This clone was counted only a few times. V is TRBV5-6 and J is TRBJ2-1; D unresolved. Trimming pared 4 bases from V and 0 bases from J, leaving 11 bases between. CDR3 length: 15 amino acids. Germline CDR1 and CDR2: SGHDT and YYEEEE. The CDR3, as DNA: TGTGCCAGCAGCCTCCTTGGCCGCTCCTACAATGAGCAGTTCTTC. Amino acid sequence: CASSLLGRSYNEQFF.

The chain uses TRBV13 and TRBJ2-1; possible D gene TRBD2, 6 bases. This CDR3 contains 14 residues. CDR1 is PRHDT, CDR2 FYEKMQ, per germline (reference sequence). V was cut by 8 bases and J by 3 bases, with 14 bases left in between. This chain's CDR3 is CASGLTGVYNEQFF. The CDR3 nucleotides are TGTGCCAGCGGTCTTACGGGAGTCTACAATGAGCAGTTCTTC. Using reference TRBV13 and TRBJ2-1 for the parts outside the CDR3, the full variable domain is AAGVIQSPRHLIKEKRETATLKCYPIPRHDTVYWYQQGPGQDPQFLISFYEKMQSDKGSIPDRFSAQQFSDYHSELNMSSLELGDSALYFCASGLTGVYNEQFFGPGTRLTVL.

This clone has more than one count but fewer than ten. The chain has TRBV5-6 and TRBJ2-3; D uncertain. Trimming pared 1 base from V and 5 bases from J, leaving 5 bases between. The germline V gene has CDR1 SGHDT and CDR2 YYEEEE. There are 12 residues in the CDR3. This CDR3 reads CASSLMGDTQYF. CDR3 nucleotide sequence: TGTGCCAGCAGCTTGATGGGAGATACGCAGTATTTT.